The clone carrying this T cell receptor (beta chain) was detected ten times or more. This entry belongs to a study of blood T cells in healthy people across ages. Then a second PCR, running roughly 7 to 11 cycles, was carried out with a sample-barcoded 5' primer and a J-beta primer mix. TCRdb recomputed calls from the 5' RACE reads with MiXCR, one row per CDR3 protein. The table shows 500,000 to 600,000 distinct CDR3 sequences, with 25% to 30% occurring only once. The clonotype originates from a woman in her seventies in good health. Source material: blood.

This chain's CDR3 is CAISGGDTQYF. DNA for the CDR3: TGTGCCATCAGTGGGGGAGATACGCAGTATTTT. The chain combines TRBV10-3 with TRBJ2-3; D gene unclear. The CDR3 covers 11 residues. Germline loops: CDR1 ENHRY, CDR2 SYGVKD. Trimming cost V 4 bases and J 5 bases, with 4 bases left between them.